These 16 T cell receptor beta chains originate from one sample sequenced in a study of OX40 agonist ivuxolimab in advanced cancers. Using immunoSEQ multiplex PCR, the repertoire was profiled, and TCRdb retains in-frame clones only, with some absent. The sample includes about 68,000 clones, approximately 86% of them seen just once. Sample: CD4+ or CD8+ T cells sorted from blood, taken in a trial of the OX40 agonist ivuxolimab. The receptor set was obtained from an adult with an advanced solid tumor such as melanoma, head and neck, liver or kidney cancer.

V is TRBV21-1 and J is TRBJ2-5. TRBJ2-7 matches the DNA end more closely, so the J call is doubtful. TRBV21-1 is classified as a pseudogene. CDR3 length equals 15 residues. The CDR3 DNA reads TGTGCCAGCAGCACCCGGGACGTCGCCCCCTACGAGCAGTACTTC. Translation gives CASSTRDVAPYEQYF.

The chain is built from TRBV21-1 and TRBJ1-6. TRBV21-1 is a listed pseudogene. The length of the CDR3 is 23 residues. CDR3 nucleotide sequence: TGTGCCAGCAGCAAATCGGCCCCTTTACCTTCATCCCCTTTAAGCTCCTATAATTCACCCCTCCACTTT. Its translation: CASSKSAPLPSSPLSSYNSPLHF.

The genes are TRBV7-2 and TRBJ2-1, with 11 bases aligning to TRBD2. Germline values: CDR1 SGHTA, CDR2 FQGNSA. V trimming: 10 bases; J trimming: 0 bases; junction bases outside the gene matches: 5. The CDR3 is 15 residues long. The DNA of the CDR3 is TGTGCCACCTCGGGACTAGCGGCCTCCTACAATGAGCAGTTCTTC. It is translated as CATSGLAASYNEQFF.

This chain links TRBV10-3 with TRBJ2-1, with D perhaps TRBD1 (5 bases). Trimming shortened V by 6 bases and J by 7 bases, and 13 bases separated the two germline ends. CDR3 size: 13 residues. In germline, CDR1 is ENHRY, CDR2 SYGVKD. CDR3 nucleotide sequence: TGTGCCATCAGGGGGCCCGGTGATAATGAGCAGTTCTTC. This codes for CAIRGPGDNEQFF.

This clone came up once. The chain recombines TRBV5-4 with TRBJ1-2; no reliable D call. V shed 1 base and J shed 8 bases, with 12 bases lying between them. This CDR3 is built from 13 residues. CDR1 is SGHNT, CDR2 YYREEE, per germline (reference sequence). The CDR3 loop reads CASSLSWEDGYTF. CDR3 bases: TGTGCCAGCAGCTTGTCTTGGGAGGACGGCTACACCTTC.

The chain links TRBV7-2 to TRBJ1-2; 8 bases match TRBD1. Germline V lookup: CDR1 SGHTA, CDR2 FQGNSA. The CDR3 extends over 15 amino acids. V lost 5 bases and J lost 4; bases outside the gene matches: 9. The DNA for the CDR3 is TGTGCCAGCAGCCCCAGACAGGGGAACTTCTATGGCTACACCTTC. Translated, it gives CASSPRQGNFYGYTF.

This chain joins TRBV5-4 and TRBJ2-1; D ambiguous. The CDR3 length is 14 residues. CDR1 is SGHNT, CDR2 YYREEE, per germline (reference sequence). V lost 2 bases to trimming and J lost 9 bases, with 15 bases between them. The CDR3 loop is CASSFGRVATEQFF. The CDR3 DNA is TGTGCCAGCAGCTTCGGAAGGGTGGCTACTGAGCAGTTCTTC.

The CDR3 loop is CASSRGTSGRGIDTQYF. The CDR3, as DNA: TGTGCCAGCAGCCGAGGGACTAGCGGTAGGGGGATAGATACGCAGTATTTT. This chain joins TRBV11-2 and TRBJ2-3; TRBD2 agrees at 11 bases. The CDR3 spans 17 residues. V shed 5 bases and J 5 bases; nucleotides not matched to a gene: 12. Germline V gives CDR1 SGHAT, CDR2 FQNNGV.

The J gene is TRBJ2-3, the V gene TRBV5-1; the match to TRBD2 covers 11 bases. V shed 2 bases and J 0 bases; nucleotides not matched to a gene: 8. The germline V gene has CDR1 SGHRS and CDR2 YFSETQ. The CDR3 loop spans 18 amino acids. CDR3 sequence: CASSFYGLAGRSTDTQYF. In DNA form, the CDR3 reads TGCGCCAGCAGCTTTTATGGACTAGCGGGCCGTAGCACAGATACGCAGTATTTT.

This rearrangement joins TRBV6-1 to TRBJ1-6; D perhaps matches TRBD1 (6 bases). The V end lost 1 base, the J end lost 0 bases, and 10 bases lay between the germline ends. The germline V gene has CDR1 MNHNS and CDR2 SASEGT. This CDR3 is built from 17 residues. CDR3 in DNA: TGTGCCAGCAGTGAAGTGGGGGGCAGCTCCTATAATTCACCCCTCCACTTT. Translating it yields CASSEVGGSSYNSPLHF.

This chain joins TRBV5-1 and TRBJ2-1, with D uncertain. V was trimmed by 3 bases and J by 6 bases, leaving 16 bases between them. The V gene's germline CDR1 is SGHRS and CDR2 YFSETQ. The CDR3 runs to 15 residues. In DNA, the CDR3 is TGCGCCAGCAGCTCTATGGACCCGACAAGCAATGAGCAGTTCTTC. Its protein is CASSSMDPTSNEQFF.

The J gene is TRBJ2-2, the V gene TRBV7-7; D might be TRBD1 (6 bases). Germline CDR1 and CDR2: SSHAT and FNYEAQ (reference sequence). V was clipped by 6 bases and J by 4 bases, with 12 bases between them. The CDR3 consists of 14 residues. The CDR3 DNA reads TGTGCCAGCAGAATAGGGGGAACCACCGGGGAGCTGTTTTTT. Encoded protein: CASRIGGTTGELFF.

This CDR3 is CASSLGTRLGTEAFF. In nucleotides, the CDR3 is TGTGCCAGCAGCTTAGGGACCCGCCTCGGAACTGAAGCTTTCTTT. The chain recombines TRBV11-1 with TRBJ1-1; D gene ambiguous. This CDR3 contains 15 residues. Germline V gene data show CDR1 as SGHAT and CDR2 as FQDESV (reference sequence). Trimming pared 1 base from V and 5 bases from J, leaving 14 bases between.

This chain links TRBV30 with TRBJ1-6, with no clear D. This CDR3 is 16 amino acids long. V was cut by 4 bases and J by 0 bases, with 13 bases left in between. Germline V gene lookup returns CDR1 GTSNPN and CDR2 SVGIG (reference sequence). This CDR3 is CAWTWGRSSYNSPLHF. DNA for the CDR3: TGTGCCTGGACCTGGGGAAGGAGCTCCTATAATTCACCCCTCCACTTT.

The chain links TRBV15 to TRBJ2-7; D assignment may be TRBD1 or TRBD2 (6 bases each). V lost 4 bases, J lost 5 bases, and 18 bases lay in between. The germline V gene has CDR1 LNHNV and CDR2 YYDKDF (reference sequence). CDR3 size: 15 residues. The CDR3 loop reads CATSTRGYREDEQYF. Written as DNA, the CDR3 is TGTGCCACCAGCACCAGAGGATACAGGGAGGACGAGCAGTACTTC.

The chain is built from TRBV11-3 and TRBJ2-2; D remains ambiguous. The germline gives CDR1 SGHNT, CDR2 YENEEA. Trimming pared 5 bases from V and 6 bases from J, leaving 7 bases between. The CDR3 totals 12 residues. The CDR3 protein is CASSRSAGELFF. CDR3 DNA sequence: TGTGCCAGCAGCCGGTCGGCCGGGGAGCTGTTTTTT.